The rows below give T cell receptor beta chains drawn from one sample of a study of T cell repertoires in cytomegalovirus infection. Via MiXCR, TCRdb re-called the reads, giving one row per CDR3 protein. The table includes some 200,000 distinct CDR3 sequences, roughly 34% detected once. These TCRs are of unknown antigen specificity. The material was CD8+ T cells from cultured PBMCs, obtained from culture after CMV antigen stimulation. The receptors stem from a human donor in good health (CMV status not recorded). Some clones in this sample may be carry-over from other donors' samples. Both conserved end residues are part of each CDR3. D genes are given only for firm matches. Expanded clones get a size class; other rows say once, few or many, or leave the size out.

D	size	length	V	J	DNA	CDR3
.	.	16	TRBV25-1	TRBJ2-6	TGTGCCAGCAGTGCCACCTCGGTAGCTGGGGCCAACGTCCTGACTTTC	CASSATSVAGANVLTF
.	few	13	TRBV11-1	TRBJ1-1	TGTGCCACCTCCGAGCTGGTGAACACTGAAGCTTTCTTT	CATSELVNTEAFF
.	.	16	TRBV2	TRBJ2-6	TGTGCCAGCAGCTCAGACACGGTCTCTGGGGCCAACGTCCTGACTTTC	CASSSDTVSGANVLTF
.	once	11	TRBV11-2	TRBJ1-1	TGTGCCAGCAGCTTATACCCCGAAGCTTTCTTT	CASSLYPEAFF
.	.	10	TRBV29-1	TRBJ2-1	TGCAGCGTTGAAGACAATGAGCAGTTCTTC	CSVEDNEQFF
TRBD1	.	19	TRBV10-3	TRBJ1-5	TGTGCCATCAGTGAGTCTCAGGGGACAGGGACGAGTAGCAATCAGCCCCAGCATTTT	CAISESQGTGTSSNQPQHF
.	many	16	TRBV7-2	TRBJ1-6	TGTGCCAGCAGCTCCTTCGTCGGGAGGTCTAATTCACCCCTCCACTTT	CASSSFVGRSNSPLHF
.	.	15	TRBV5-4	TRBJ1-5	TGTGCCAGCAGCTTGGGAGGGTCCCCCGATCAGCCCCAGCATTTT	CASSLGGSPDQPQHF
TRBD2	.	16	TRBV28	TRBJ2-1	TGTGCCAGCATCCCACGCGGGACTAGCGGGGGTAATGAGCAGTTCTTC	CASIPRGTSGGNEQFF
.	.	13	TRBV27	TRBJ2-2	TGTGCCAGCAGTCTACCTTACACCGGGGAGCTGTTTTTT	CASSLPYTGELFF
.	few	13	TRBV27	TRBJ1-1	TGTGCCAGCGGAATTGGCAGTAGGACTGAAGCTTTCTTT	CASGIGSRTEAFF
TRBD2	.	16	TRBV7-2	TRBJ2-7	TGTGCCAGCAGCTTAGGACTAGCGGGGGGCGCCTACGAGCAGTACTTC	CASSLGLAGGAYEQYF
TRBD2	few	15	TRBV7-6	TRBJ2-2	TGTGCCAGCAGCGGCGGGAGCCGGAACACCGGGGAGCTGTTTTTT	CASSGGSRNTGELFF
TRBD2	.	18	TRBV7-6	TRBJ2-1	TGTGCCAGCAGAGATCCGGGACTAGCGGCGAGCTCCTACAATGAGCAGTTCTTC	CASRDPGLAASSYNEQFF
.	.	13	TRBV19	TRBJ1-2	TGTGCCAGTACCCCGGAGGATGCCTATGGCTACACCTTC	CASTPEDAYGYTF
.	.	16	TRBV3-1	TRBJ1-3	TGTGCCAGCAGCCAAGATCTCACCGCCTCTGGAAACACCATATATTTT	CASSQDLTASGNTIYF
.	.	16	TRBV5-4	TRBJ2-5	TGTGCCAGCAGATTGTCAACTGGACGGTACCAAGAGACCCGGTACTTC	CASRLSTGRYQETRYF
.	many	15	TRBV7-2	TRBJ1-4	TGTGCCAGCAGCTTAGAATTCGGGGATCCTGAAAAACTGTTTTTT	CASSLEFGDPEKLFF
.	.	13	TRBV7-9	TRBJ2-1	TGTGCCAGCAGCTTAGGGGAGAGGAATGAGCAGTTCTTC	CASSLGERNEQFF
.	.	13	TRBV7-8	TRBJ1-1	TGTGCCAGCAGCCCCCGGGGGCCGGACGGAGCTTTCTTT	CASSPRGPDGAFF
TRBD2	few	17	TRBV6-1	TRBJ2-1	TGTGCCAGCAGTGGACCAGGGACTAGCGGGAGGTTAAATGAGCAGTTCTTC	CASSGPGTSGRLNEQFF
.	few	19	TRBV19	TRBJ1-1	TGTGCCAGTAGTATAGGTGTTGAGGGGACTCATGTTCTGAACACTGAAGCTTTCTTT	CASSIGVEGTHVLNTEAFF
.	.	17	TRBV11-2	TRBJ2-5	TGTGCCAGCAGCTTGCACCCGGGCGCCGTTTCTCCCGAGACCCAGTACTTC	CASSLHPGAVSPETQYF
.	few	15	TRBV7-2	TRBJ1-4	TGTGCCAGCAGCCCGACGAGGCTAAAGGATGAAAAACTGTTTTTT	CASSPTRLKDEKLFF
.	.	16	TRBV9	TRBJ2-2	TGTGCCAGCAGCACTCACAGGACGGTGAACACCGGGGAGCTGTTTTTT	CASSTHRTVNTGELFF
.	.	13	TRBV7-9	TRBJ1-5	TGTGCCAGCAGCATAGACAGGAATCAGCCCCAGCATTTT	CASSIDRNQPQHF
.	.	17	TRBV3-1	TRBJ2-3	TGTGCCAGCAGCCAAGATCTTGATAGCATGCAGGCAGATACGCAGTATTTT	CASSQDLDSMQADTQYF
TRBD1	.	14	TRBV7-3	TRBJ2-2	TGTGCCAGCAGGCAGACAGGGGGCACCGGGGAGCTGTTTTTT	CASRQTGGTGELFF
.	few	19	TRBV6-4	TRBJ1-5	TGTGCCAGCAGTGACTGGGAAGTAGAAGACAGCTGGTGGCATCAGCCCCAGCATTTT	CASSDWEVEDSWWHQPQHF
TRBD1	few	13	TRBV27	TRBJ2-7	TGTGCCAGCAGTCCGACAGGGGATTTCGAGCAGTACTTC	CASSPTGDFEQYF
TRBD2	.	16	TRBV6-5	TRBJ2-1	TGTGCCAGCAGTTACTCGGGACTAGCGGGAGCTAATGAGCAGTTCTTC	CASSYSGLAGANEQFF